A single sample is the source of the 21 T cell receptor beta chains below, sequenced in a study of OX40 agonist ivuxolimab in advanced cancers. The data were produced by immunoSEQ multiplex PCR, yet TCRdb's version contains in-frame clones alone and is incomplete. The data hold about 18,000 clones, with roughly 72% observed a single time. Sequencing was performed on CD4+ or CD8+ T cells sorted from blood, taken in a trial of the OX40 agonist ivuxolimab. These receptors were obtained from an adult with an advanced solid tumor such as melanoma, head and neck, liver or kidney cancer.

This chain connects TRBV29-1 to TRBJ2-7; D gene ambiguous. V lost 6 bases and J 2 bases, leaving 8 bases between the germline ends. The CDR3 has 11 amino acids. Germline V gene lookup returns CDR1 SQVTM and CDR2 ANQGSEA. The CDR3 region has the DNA TGCAGCGTGCTGAATGCCTACGAGCAGTACTTC. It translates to CSVLNAYEQYF.

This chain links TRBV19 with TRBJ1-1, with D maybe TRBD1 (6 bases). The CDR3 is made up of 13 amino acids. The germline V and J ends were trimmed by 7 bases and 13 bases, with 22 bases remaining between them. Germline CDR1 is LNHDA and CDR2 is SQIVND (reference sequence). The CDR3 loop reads CASTPPRGENGFF. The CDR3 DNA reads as TGTGCCAGTACTCCACCGAGGGGGGAGAACGGTTTCTTT.

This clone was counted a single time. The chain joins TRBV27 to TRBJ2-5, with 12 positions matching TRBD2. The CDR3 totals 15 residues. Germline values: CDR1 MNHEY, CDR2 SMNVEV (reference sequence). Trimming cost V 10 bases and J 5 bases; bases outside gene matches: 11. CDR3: CATWDGLAGLETQYF. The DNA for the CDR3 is TGTGCCACCTGGGATGGACTAGCGGGGTTGGAGACCCAGTACTTC.

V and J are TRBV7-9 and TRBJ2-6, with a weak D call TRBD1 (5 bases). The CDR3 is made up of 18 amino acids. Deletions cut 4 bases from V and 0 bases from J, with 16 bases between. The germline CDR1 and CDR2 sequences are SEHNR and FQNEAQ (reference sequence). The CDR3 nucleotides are TGTGCCAGCAGCTCGACAGCCGACCCTGTCTCTGGGGCCAACGTCCTGACTTTC. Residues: CASSSTADPVSGANVLTF.

CDR3 in amino acids: CAWSVGGYEQYF. The CDR3 region has the DNA TGTGCCTGGAGTGTCGGGGGTTACGAGCAGTACTTC. The chain has TRBV30 and TRBJ2-7; a possible D gene is TRBD2 (6 bases). The CDR3 extends over 12 amino acids. The germline V gene encodes CDR1 GTSNPN and CDR2 SVGIG (reference sequence). The ends were cut back, 0 bases at V and 4 bases at J, with 7 bases in the middle.

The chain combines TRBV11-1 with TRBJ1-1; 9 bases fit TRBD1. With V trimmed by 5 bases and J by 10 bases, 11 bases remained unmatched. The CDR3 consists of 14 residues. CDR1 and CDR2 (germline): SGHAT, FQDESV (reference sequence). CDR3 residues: CASSESQGAQGAFF. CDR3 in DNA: TGTGCCAGCAGCGAATCACAGGGGGCCCAAGGAGCTTTCTTT. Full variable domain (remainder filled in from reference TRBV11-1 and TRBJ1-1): EAEVAQSPRYKITEKSQAVAFWCDPISGHATLYWYRQILGQGPELLVQFQDESVVDDSQLPKDRFSAERLKGVDSTLKIQPAELGDSAMYLCASSESQGAQGAFFGQGTRLTVV.

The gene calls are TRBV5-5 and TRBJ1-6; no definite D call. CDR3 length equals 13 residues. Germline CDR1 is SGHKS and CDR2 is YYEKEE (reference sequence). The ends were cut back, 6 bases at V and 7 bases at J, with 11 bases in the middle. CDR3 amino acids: CASTWTENSPLHF. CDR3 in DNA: TGTGCCAGCACATGGACGGAAAATTCACCCCTCCACTTT.

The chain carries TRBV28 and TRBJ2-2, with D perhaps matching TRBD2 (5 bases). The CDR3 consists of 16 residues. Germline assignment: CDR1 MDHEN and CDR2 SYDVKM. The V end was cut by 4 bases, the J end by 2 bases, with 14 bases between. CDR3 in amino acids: CASSSDFRQNTGELFF. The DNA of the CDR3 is TGTGCCAGCAGTTCGGACTTCCGACAAAACACCGGGGAGCTGTTTTTT.

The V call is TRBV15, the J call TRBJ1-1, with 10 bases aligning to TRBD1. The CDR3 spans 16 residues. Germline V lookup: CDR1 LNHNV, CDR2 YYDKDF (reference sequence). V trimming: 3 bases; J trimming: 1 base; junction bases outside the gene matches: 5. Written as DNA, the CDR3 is TGTGCCACCAGCAGGGGGACAGGGGTTGGGAACACTGAAGCTTTCTTT. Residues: CATSRGTGVGNTEAFF.

CDR3 region: CASSKAGRDEKLFF. For the CDR3, the DNA is TGTGCCAGCAGCAAGGCGGGACGGGATGAAAAACTGTTTTTT. J is TRBJ1-4 and V is TRBV28; tentatively, D is TRBD1 (5 bases). Germline V gene lookup returns CDR1 MDHEN and CDR2 SYDVKM. The CDR3 contains 14 residues. V was pared by 6 bases and J by 6 bases, with 14 bases between.

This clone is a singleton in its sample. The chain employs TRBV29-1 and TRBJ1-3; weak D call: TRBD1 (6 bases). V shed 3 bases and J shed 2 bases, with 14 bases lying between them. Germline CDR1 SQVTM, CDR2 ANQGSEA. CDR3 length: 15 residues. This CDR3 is CSVEQQGLAGNTIYF. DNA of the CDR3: TGCAGCGTTGAGCAACAGGGACTCGCTGGAAACACCATATATTTT.

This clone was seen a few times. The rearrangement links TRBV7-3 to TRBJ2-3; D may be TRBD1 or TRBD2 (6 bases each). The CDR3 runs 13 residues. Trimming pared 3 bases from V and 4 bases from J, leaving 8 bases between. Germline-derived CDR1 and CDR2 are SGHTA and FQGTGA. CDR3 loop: CASSFGGADTQYF. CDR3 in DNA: TGTGCCAGCAGCTTCGGGGGCGCAGATACGCAGTATTTT. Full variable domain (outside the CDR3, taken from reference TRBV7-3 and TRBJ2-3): GAGVSQTPSNKVTEKGKYVELRCDPISGHTALYWYRQSLGQGPEFLIYFQGTGAADDSGLPNDRFFAVRPEGSVSTLKIQRTERGDSAVYLCASSFGGADTQYFGPGTRLTVL.

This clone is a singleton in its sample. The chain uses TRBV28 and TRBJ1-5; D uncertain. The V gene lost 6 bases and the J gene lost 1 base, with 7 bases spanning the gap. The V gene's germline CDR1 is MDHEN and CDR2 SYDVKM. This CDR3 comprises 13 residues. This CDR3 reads CASSLGSNQPQHF. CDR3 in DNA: TGTGCCAGCAGCTTGGGGAGCAATCAGCCCCAGCATTTT.

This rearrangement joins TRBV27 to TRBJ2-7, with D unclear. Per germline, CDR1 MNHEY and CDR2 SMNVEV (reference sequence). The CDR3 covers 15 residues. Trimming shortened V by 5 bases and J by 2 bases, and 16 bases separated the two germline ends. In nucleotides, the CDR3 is TGTGCCAGCAGTAGCGCCAATACAGCCCCCTACGAGCAGTACTTC. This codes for CASSSANTAPYEQYF.

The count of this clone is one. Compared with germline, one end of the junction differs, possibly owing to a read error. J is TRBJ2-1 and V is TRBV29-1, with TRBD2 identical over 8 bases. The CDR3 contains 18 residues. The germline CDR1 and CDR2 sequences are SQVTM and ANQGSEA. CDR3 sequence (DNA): TGCCGCGTTGACGGGGGGGGCGGGCCAGGAGGTTCCTACAATGAGCAGTTCTTC. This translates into CRVDGGGGPGGSYNEQFF.

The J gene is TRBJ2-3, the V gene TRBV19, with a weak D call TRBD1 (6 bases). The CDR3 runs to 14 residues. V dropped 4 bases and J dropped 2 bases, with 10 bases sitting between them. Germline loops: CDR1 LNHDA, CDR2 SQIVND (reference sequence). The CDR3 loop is CASSTDSYTDTQYF. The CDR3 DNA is TGTGCCAGTAGTACGGACAGCTACACAGATACGCAGTATTTT.

As DNA, the CDR3 is TGTGCCAGCAGCTTAGATCGGACAGGGGACGAGCAGTACTTC. Translation gives CASSLDRTGDEQYF. The rearrangement joins TRBV11-2 to TRBJ2-7; 9 bases are shared with TRBD1. The CDR3 is 14 amino acids. Per the germline V gene, CDR1 is SGHAT and CDR2 is FQNNGV. Germline trimming cut 0 bases from V and 5 bases from J; bases unmatched to any gene: 2.

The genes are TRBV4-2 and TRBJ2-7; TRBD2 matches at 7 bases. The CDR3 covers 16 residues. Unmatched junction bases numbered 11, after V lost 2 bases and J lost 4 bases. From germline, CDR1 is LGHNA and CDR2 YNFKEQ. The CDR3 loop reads CASSQWGGGSRYEQYF. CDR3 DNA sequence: TGTGCCAGCAGCCAATGGGGCGGGGGTAGTAGGTACGAGCAGTACTTC.

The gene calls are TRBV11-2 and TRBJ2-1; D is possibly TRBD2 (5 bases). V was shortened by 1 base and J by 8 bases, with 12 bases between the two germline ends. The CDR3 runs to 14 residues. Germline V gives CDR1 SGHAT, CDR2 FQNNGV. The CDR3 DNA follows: TGTGCCAGCAGCTTAGGTCGAACTAGGGATGAGCAGTTCTTC. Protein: CASSLGRTRDEQFF.

The CDR3 region has the DNA TGTGCCAGCAGTCCGTCCCCGGGACGGAGCTCCTACGAGCAGTACTTC. Translating gives CASSPSPGRSSYEQYF. The chain employs TRBV27 and TRBJ2-7; D may match TRBD1 or TRBD2 (5 bases each). Per germline, CDR1 MNHEY and CDR2 SMNVEV (reference sequence). The length of the CDR3 is 16 residues. Trimming pared 5 bases from V and 0 bases from J, leaving 17 bases between.

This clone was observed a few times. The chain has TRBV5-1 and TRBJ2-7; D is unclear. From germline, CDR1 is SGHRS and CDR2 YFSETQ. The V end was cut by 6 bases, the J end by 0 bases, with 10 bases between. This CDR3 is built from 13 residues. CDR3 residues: CASTPTNSYEQYF. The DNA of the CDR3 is TGCGCCAGCACCCCGACAAACTCCTACGAGCAGTACTTC.